This TCR beta chain is drawn from a study of OX40 agonist ivuxolimab in advanced cancers. Looking at the study overall: Partial response was recorded in three patients: one hepatocellular carcinoma and two cutaneous melanoma cases.

CDR1 and CDR2 (germline): LNHDA, SQIVND (reference sequence). The CDR3 spans 15 residues. V was shortened by 5 bases and J by 0 bases, with 11 bases between the two germline ends. Produced via immunoSEQ multiplex PCR; TCRdb's table is partial and in-frame only. The data contain about 72,000 clones, roughly nine tenths of them singletons. The receptor's source is an adult with an advanced solid tumor such as melanoma, head and neck, liver or kidney cancer. The chain couples TRBV19 to TRBJ1-5; D gene uncertain. Sequencing used CD4+ or CD8+ T cells sorted from blood, obtained in a trial of the OX40 agonist ivuxolimab. In DNA form, the CDR3 reads TGTGCCAGTAGTGGGAGAGCTTATAGCAATCAGCCCCAGCATTTT. It translates to CASSGRAYSNQPQHF.